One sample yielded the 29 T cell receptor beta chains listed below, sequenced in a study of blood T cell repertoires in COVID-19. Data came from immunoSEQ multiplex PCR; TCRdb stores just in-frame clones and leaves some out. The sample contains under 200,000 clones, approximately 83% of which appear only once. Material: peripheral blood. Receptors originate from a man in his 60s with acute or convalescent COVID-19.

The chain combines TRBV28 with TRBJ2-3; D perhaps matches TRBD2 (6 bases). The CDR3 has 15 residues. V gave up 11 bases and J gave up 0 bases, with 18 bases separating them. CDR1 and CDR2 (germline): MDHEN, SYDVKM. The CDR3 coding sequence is TGTGCCGCCTCCTCATGGGACTCTAGCACAGATACGCAGTATTTT. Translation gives CAASSWDSSTDTQYF.

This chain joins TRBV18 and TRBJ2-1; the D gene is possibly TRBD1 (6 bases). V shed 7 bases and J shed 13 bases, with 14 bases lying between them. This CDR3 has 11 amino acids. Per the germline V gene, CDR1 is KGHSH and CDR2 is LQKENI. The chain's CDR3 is CASFLQGEQFF. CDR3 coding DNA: TGTGCCAGCTTCCTACAGGGAGAACAGTTCTTC.

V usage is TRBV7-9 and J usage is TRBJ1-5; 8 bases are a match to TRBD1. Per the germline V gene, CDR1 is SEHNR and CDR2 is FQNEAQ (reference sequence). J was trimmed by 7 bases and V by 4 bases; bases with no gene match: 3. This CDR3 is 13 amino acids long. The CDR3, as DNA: TGTGCCAGCAGCTCACAGGGGGGACAGCCCCAGCATTTT. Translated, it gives CASSSQGGQPQHF.

DNA of the CDR3: TGTGCCAGCAGCCCCGGACAGGCAAGGGGCACAGATACGCAGTATTTT. Its protein is CASSPGQARGTDTQYF. The rearrangement uses TRBV5-8 and TRBJ2-3, with 7 bases identical to TRBD1. Trimming took 4 bases from V and 1 from J; bases not matched to a gene: 9. Germline V lookup: CDR1 SGHTS, CDR2 YDEGEE. The CDR3 spans 16 residues.

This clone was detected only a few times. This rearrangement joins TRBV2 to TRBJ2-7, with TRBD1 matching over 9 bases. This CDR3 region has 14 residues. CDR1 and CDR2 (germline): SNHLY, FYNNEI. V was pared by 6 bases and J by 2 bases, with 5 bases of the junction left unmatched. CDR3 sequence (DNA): TGTGCCAGCAGCCTAAACAGGGGGCCCTACGAGCAGTACTTC. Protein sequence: CASSLNRGPYEQYF. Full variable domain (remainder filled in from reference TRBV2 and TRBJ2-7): EPEVTQTPSHQVTQMGQEVILRCVPISNHLYFYWYRQILGQKVEFLVSFYNNEISEKSEIFDDQFSVERPDGSNFTLKIRSTKLEDSAMYFCASSLNRGPYEQYFGPGTRLTVT.

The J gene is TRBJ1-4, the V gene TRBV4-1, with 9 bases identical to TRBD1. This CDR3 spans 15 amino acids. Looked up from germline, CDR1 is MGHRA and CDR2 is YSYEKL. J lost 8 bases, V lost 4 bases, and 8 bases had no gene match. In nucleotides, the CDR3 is TGCGCCAGCAGCCGCACTGGGACAGGGTTCGAAAAACTGTTTTTT. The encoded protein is CASSRTGTGFEKLFF.

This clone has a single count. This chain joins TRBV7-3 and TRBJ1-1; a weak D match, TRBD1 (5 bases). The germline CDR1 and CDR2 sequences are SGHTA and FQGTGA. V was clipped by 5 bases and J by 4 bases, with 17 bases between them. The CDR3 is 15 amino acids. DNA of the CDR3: TGTGCCAGCAGCCGCGACGACAGCTTGCGCACTGAAGCTTTCTTT. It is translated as CASSRDDSLRTEAFF. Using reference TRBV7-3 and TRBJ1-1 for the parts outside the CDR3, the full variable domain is GAGVSQTPSNKVTEKGKYVELRCDPISGHTALYWYRQSLGQGPEFLIYFQGTGAADDSGLPNDRFFAVRPEGSVSTLKIQRTERGDSAVYLCASSRDDSLRTEAFFGQGTRLTVV.

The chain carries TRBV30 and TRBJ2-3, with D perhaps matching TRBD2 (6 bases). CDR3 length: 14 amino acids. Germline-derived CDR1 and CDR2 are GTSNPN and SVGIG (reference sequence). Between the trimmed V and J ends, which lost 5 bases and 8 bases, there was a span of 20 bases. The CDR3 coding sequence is TGTGCCTGGGAAGGAGCGGCGGGGCTAGGTACGCAGTATTTT. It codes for CAWEGAAGLGTQYF.

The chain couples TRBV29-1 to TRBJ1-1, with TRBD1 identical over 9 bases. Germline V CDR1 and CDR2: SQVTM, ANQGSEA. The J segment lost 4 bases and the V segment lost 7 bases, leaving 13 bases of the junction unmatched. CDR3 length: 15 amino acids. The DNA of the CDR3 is TGCAGCGCTATCGTCCCGGGACAGGGAATCACTGAAGCTTTCTTT. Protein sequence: CSAIVPGQGITEAFF.

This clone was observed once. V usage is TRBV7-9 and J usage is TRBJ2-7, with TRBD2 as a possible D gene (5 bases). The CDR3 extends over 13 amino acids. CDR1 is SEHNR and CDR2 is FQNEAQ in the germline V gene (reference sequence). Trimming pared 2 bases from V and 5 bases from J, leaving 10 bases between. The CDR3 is CASSLRGNDEQYF. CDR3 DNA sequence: TGTGCCAGCAGCTTAAGAGGGAACGACGAGCAGTACTTC.

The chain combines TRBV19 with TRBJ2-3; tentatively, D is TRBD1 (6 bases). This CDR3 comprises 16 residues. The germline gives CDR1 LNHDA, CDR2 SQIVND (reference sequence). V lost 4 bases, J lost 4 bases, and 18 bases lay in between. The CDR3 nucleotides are TGTGCCAGTAGTACCTTTACAGGGCCAGGGGCAGATACGCAGTATTTT. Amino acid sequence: CASSTFTGPGADTQYF.

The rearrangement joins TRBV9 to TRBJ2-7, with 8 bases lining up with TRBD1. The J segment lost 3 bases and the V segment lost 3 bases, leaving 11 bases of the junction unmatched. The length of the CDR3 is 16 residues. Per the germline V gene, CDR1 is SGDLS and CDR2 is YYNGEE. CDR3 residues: CASSAPGGLNLYEQYF. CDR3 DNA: TGTGCCAGCAGCGCCCCAGGGGGCCTGAATCTCTACGAGCAGTACTTC.

This CDR3 reads CASTRGVYDNEQFF. CDR3 DNA: TGTGCCAGCACCAGGGGAGTGTACGACAATGAGCAGTTCTTC. This chain uses TRBV6-5 with TRBJ2-1; weak D call: TRBD1 (6 bases). Deletions cut 7 bases from V and 5 bases from J, with 15 bases between. This CDR3 comprises 14 residues. Germline-derived CDR1 and CDR2 are MNHEY and SVGAGI.

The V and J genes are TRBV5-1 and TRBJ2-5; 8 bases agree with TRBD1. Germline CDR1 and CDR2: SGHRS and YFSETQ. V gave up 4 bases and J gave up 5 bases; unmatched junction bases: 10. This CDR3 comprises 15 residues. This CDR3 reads CASSPQGATSETQYF. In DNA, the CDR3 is TGCGCCAGCAGCCCGCAGGGGGCCACTTCGGAGACCCAGTACTTC.

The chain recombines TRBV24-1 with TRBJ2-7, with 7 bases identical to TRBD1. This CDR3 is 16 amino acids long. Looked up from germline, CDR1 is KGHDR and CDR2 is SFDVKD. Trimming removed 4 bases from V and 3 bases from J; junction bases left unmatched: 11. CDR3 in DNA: TGTGCCACCAGTGACCGGGGACAGCCTTTGAGCTACGAGCAGTACTTC. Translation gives CATSDRGQPLSYEQYF.

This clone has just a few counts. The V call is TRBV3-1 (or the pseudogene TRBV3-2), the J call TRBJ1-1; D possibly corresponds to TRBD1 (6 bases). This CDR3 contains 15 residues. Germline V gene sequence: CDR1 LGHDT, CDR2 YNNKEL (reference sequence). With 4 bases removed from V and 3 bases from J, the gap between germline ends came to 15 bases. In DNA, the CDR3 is TGTGCCAGCAGCCCCCGGCAGGGGAGGGACACTGAAGCTTTCTTT. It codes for CASSPRQGRDTEAFF.

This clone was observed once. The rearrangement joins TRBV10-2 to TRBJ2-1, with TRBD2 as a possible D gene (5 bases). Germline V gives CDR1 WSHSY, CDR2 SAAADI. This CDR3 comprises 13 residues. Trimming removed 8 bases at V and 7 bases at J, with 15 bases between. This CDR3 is CASHERAWNEQFF. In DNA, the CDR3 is TGCGCCAGCCACGAGAGGGCCTGGAATGAGCAGTTCTTC.

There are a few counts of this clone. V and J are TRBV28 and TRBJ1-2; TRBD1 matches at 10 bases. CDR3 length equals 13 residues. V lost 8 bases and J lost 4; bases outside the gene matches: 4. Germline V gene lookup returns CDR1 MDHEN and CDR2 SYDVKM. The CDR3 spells CASGQGGSYGYTF. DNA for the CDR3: TGTGCCAGCGGACAGGGGGGAAGCTATGGCTACACCTTC.

The CDR3 is CASSRGLADYEQYF. CDR3 in DNA: TGTGCCAGCAGCAGAGGACTAGCGGACTACGAGCAGTACTTC. This sequence joins TRBV7-3 and TRBJ2-7, with 10 bases lining up with TRBD2. CDR1 and CDR2 from the germline V gene are SGHTA and FQGTGA. The CDR3 has 14 amino acids. V dropped 5 bases and J dropped 3; count of bases not matched to a gene: 4.

CDR3 residues: CASSYPPRENTIYF. DNA of the CDR3: TGTGCCAGCAGTTATCCCCCCAGGGAAAACACCATATATTTT. The chain couples TRBV2 to TRBJ1-3; D perhaps matches TRBD1 (5 bases). Germline-derived CDR1 and CDR2 are SNHLY and FYNNEI. Trimming stripped 5 bases from V and 6 bases from J, with 14 bases between. The CDR3 length is 14 residues.

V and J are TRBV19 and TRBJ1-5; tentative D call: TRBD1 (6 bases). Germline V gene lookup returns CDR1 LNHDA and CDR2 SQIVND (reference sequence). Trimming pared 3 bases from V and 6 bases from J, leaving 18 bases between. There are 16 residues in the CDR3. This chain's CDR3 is CASSIIGLRGTQPQHF. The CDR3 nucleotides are TGTGCCAGTAGTATTATTGGACTGAGGGGGACTCAGCCCCAGCATTTT.

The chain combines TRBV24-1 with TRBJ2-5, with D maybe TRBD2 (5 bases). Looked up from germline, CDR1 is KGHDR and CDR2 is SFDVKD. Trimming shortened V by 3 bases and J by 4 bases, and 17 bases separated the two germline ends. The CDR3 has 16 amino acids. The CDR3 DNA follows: TGTGCCACCAGTGATCGGGGTTATTCGGGATCAGAGACCCAGTACTTC. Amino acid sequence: CATSDRGYSGSETQYF.

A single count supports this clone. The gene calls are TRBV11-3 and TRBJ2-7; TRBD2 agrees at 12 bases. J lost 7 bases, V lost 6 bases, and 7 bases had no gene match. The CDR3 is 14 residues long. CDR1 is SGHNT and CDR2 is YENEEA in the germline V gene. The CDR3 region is CASRTSGSVEEQYF. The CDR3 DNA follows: TGTGCCAGCAGGACTAGCGGGAGTGTCGAAGAGCAGTACTTC.

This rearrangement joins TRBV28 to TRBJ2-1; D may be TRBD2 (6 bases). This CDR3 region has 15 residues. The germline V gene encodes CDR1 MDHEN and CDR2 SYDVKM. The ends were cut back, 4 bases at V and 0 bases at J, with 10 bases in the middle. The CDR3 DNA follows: TGTGCCAGCAGTTCCGCGGGGAGCTCCTACAATGAGCAGTTCTTC. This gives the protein CASSSAGSSYNEQFF.

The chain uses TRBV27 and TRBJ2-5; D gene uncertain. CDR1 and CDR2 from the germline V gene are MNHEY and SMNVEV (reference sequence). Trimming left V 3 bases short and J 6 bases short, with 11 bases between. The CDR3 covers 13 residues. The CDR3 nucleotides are TGTGCCAGCAGTTTTGCCCTGAGGAAGACCCAGTACTTC. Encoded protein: CASSFALRKTQYF.

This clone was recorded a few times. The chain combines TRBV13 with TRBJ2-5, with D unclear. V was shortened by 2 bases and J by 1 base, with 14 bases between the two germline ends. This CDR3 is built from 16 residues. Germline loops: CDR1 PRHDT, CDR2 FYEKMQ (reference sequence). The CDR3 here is CASSLKASVFQETQYF. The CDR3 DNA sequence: TGTGCCAGCAGCTTAAAGGCTAGTGTATTCCAAGAGACCCAGTACTTC.

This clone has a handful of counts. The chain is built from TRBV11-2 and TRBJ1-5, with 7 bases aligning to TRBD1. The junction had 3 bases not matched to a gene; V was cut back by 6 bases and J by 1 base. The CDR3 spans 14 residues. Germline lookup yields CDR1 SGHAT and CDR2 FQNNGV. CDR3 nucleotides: TGTGCCAGCAGTTCAGGGGGGAGCAATCAGCCCCAGCATTTT. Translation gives CASSSGGSNQPQHF. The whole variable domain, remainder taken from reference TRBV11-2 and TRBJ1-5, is EAGVAQSPRYKIIEKRQSVAFWCNPISGHATLYWYQQILGQGPKLLIQFQNNGVVDDSQLPKDRFSAERLKGVDSTLKIQPAKLEDSAVYLCASSSGGSNQPQHFGDGTRLSIL.

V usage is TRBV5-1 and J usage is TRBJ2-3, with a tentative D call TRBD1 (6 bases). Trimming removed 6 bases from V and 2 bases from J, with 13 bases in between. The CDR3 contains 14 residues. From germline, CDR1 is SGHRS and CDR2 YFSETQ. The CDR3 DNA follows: TGCGCCAGCACCGCCCAGGGGTACACAGATACGCAGTATTTT. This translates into CASTAQGYTDTQYF.

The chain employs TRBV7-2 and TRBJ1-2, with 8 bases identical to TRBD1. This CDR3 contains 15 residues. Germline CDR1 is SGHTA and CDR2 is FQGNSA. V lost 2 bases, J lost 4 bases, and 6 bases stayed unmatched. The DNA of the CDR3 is TGTGCCAGCAGCTTACCTTACGGGACAGGCTATGGCTACACCTTC. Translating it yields CASSLPYGTGYGYTF.